The 29 T cell receptor beta chains presented below share a single source sample, sequenced in a study of T-cell memory formation after mild COVID-19. Each CDR3 protein gets one entry after TCRdb re-called the 5' RACE reads with MiXCR. The top ten hold around 23% of the sample, which has a few hundred thousand distinct CDR3 sequences, approximately 15% seen once. The sample was PBMCs or a T cell subset sorted from them (not recorded which). The receptors derive from a man between 18 and 29 years old who had mild COVID-19 (a few samples of this study predate the infection). Cell type and time point are not known.

This chain uses TRBV7-2 with TRBJ1-5; D unresolved. This CDR3 contains 15 residues. Trimming took 3 bases from V and 0 from J, leaving 9 bases between them. CDR1 and CDR2 from the germline V gene are SGHTA and FQGNSA. CDR3 DNA: TGTGCCAGCAGCTTGTCCCAGTATAGCAATCAGCCCCAGCATTTT. Translation gives CASSLSQYSNQPQHF. Supplemented by reference TRBV7-2 and TRBJ1-5, the full variable domain reads GAGVSQSPSNKVTEKGKDVELRCDPISGHTALYWYRQSLGQGLEFLIYFQGNSAPDKSGLPSDRFSAERTGGSVSTLTIQRTQQEDSAVYLCASSLSQYSNQPQHFGDGTRLSIL.

The J gene is TRBJ2-7, the V gene TRBV7-2; D might be TRBD2 (5 bases). The CDR3 spans 15 residues. The germline V and J ends were trimmed by 5 bases and 0 bases, with 14 bases remaining between them. Germline lookup yields CDR1 SGHTA and CDR2 FQGNSA. CDR3 residues: CASSPGLGSSYEQYV. The DNA of the CDR3 is TGTGCCAGCAGCCCAGGACTGGGGAGCTCCTACGAGCAGTACGTC.

This clonotype was seen ten or more times. V and J are TRBV7-9 and TRBJ2-7; unclear D gene. The V end lost 5 bases, the J end lost 7 bases, and 9 bases lay between the germline ends. CDR3 size: 11 residues. CDR1 and CDR2 (germline): SEHNR, FQNEAQ (reference sequence). The CDR3 reads CASSRYREQYF. CDR3 coding DNA: TGTGCCAGCAGCCGATACAGAGAGCAGTACTTC.

The J gene is TRBJ1-1, the V gene TRBV27; the D gene is possibly TRBD1 (6 bases). The V end lost 5 bases, the J end lost 2 bases, and 15 bases lay between the germline ends. Germline values: CDR1 MNHEY, CDR2 SMNVEV (reference sequence). This CDR3 contains 15 residues. The CDR3: CASSMVGGANTEAFF. As DNA, the CDR3 is TGTGCCAGCAGTATGGTAGGGGGAGCTAACACTGAAGCTTTCTTT.

This chain connects TRBV30 to TRBJ2-3, with a tentative D call TRBD1 (6 bases). The CDR3 totals 11 residues. Germline values: CDR1 GTSNPN, CDR2 SVGIG (reference sequence). The V gene lost 3 bases and the J gene lost 10 bases, with 11 bases spanning the gap. For the CDR3, the DNA is TGTGCCTGGAGGATGGGACATGCGCAGTATTTT. Protein sequence: CAWRMGHAQYF.

The gene calls are TRBV7-9 and TRBJ2-3; 10 bases match TRBD1. The junction had 7 bases not matched to a gene; V was cut back by 6 bases and J by 4 bases. The CDR3 is 15 amino acids. Looked up from germline, CDR1 is SEHNR and CDR2 is FQNEAQ (reference sequence). CDR3 DNA: TGTGCCAGCAGGCCCGATGGGACAGGGGCAGATACGCAGTATTTT. Its protein product is CASRPDGTGADTQYF.

This clonotype was recorded many times. At one end the junction does not follow the germline gene, possibly because of a read error. The J gene is TRBJ2-5, the V gene TRBV5-1, with no clear D. The CDR3 runs to 12 residues. Germline CDR1 reads SGHRS; CDR2 reads YFSETQ. The CDR3 region has the DNA TGTGCCAGCAGCCCTGACCAAGAGACCCAGTACTTC. Amino acid sequence: CASSPDQETQYF.

This clonotype came up a few times. The chain is built from TRBV6-2 or TRBV6-3 and TRBJ2-1; no definite D call. V lost 6 bases and J lost 5, with 5 bases in between. The length of the CDR3 is 11 residues. Germline-derived CDR1 and CDR2 are MNHEY and SVGEGT. This CDR3 reads CASRVNNEQFF. CDR3 DNA sequence: TGTGCCAGCAGGGTAAACAATGAGCAGTTCTTC.

On this clonotype itself: One junction end does not reproduce the germline sequence, and a read error may be involved. The chain links TRBV9 to TRBJ1-5; the D is unclear. CDR1 is SGDLS, CDR2 YYNGEE, per germline. The CDR3 extends over 14 amino acids. This CDR3 is CASSAWGSNQHQHF. The CDR3 bases are TGTGCCAGCAGCGCGTGGGGAAGCAATCAGCACCAGCATTTT. The variable domain in full, completed from reference TRBV9 and TRBJ1-5, reads DSGVTQTPKHLITATGQRVTLRCSPRSGDLSVYWYQQSLDQGLQFLIQYYNGEERAKGNILERFSAQQFPDLHSELNLSSLELGDSALYFCASSAWGSNQHQHFGDGTRLSIL.

The sample holds many counts of this clonotype. The V gene is TRBV7-3, the J gene TRBJ2-1; 7 bases agree with TRBD1. CDR1 is SGHTA, CDR2 FQGTGA, per germline. The V segment lost 2 bases and the J segment 7 bases; nucleotides outside the gene matches: 8. The CDR3 runs to 15 residues. The CDR3 DNA is TGTGCCAGCAGCTTAGCGGGTAGGGGGCAAAATGAGCAGTTCTTC. This translates into CASSLAGRGQNEQFF.

J is TRBJ2-3 and V is TRBV6-5; 7 bases map to TRBD2. With V trimmed by 6 bases and J by 0 bases, 3 bases remained unmatched. CDR1 and CDR2 from the germline V gene are MNHEY and SVGAGI. CDR3 length: 14 residues. CDR3: CASSTAGSTDTQYF. The CDR3 coding sequence is TGTGCCAGCAGCACAGCGGGGAGCACAGATACGCAGTATTTT.

This rearrangement joins TRBV5-5 to TRBJ2-3; a possible D gene is TRBD2 (6 bases). Germline loops: CDR1 SGHKS, CDR2 YYEKEE (reference sequence). The CDR3 sequence is 14 residues long. Deletions cut 7 bases from V and 6 bases from J, with 18 bases between. The DNA of the CDR3 is TGTGCCAGCCACCGTGGGGGGACCGGGGATACGCAGTATTTT. It is translated as CASHRGGTGDTQYF.

This clonotype came up a few times. The chain employs TRBV2 and TRBJ2-5; 10 nucleotides align to TRBD2. The CDR3 is 13 amino acids. CDR1 SNHLY and CDR2 FYNNEI come from the germline V gene. V shed 8 bases and J 4 bases; nucleotides not matched to a gene: 4. In nucleotides, the CDR3 is TGTGCCAGCGCTAGCGGGGGAGGAGAGACCCAGTACTTC. This encodes CASASGGGETQYF.

In this sample, this clonotype turned up a few times. The rearrangement joins TRBV5-1 to TRBJ2-1; the D is unclear. This CDR3 comprises 18 residues. Per germline, CDR1 SGHRS and CDR2 YFSETQ. Trimming took off 0 bases at V and 0 bases at J, with 16 bases between the two ends. For the CDR3, the DNA is TGCGCCAGCAGCTTGGGGGGATTGACGGAAAGCTCCTACAATGAGCAGTTCTTC. It yields the protein CASSLGGLTESSYNEQFF.

The rearrangement links TRBV25-1 to TRBJ1-2; 8 bases fit TRBD1. The CDR3 sequence is 17 residues long. The junction had 17 bases not matched to a gene; V was cut back by 4 bases and J by 7 bases. CDR1 and CDR2 from the germline V gene are MGHDK and SYGVNS. The chain's CDR3 is CASSASGTGPSKAGYTF. DNA of the CDR3: TGTGCCAGCAGTGCCTCAGGGACAGGACCCAGCAAGGCTGGCTACACCTTC.

This clonotype occurred many times. This chain uses TRBV6-2 or TRBV6-3 with TRBJ2-2, with unresolved D. The CDR3 has 13 amino acids. In germline, CDR1 is MNHEY, CDR2 SVGEGT. The V gene lost 4 bases and the J gene lost 4 bases, with 7 bases spanning the gap. CDR3: CASSSQPTGELFF. The CDR3 DNA reads TGTGCCAGCAGTTCCCAACCCACCGGGGAGCTGTTTTTT.

This clonotype was seen more than once but under ten times. The chain couples TRBV7-6 to TRBJ2-2; 11 positions agree with TRBD2. V dropped 5 bases and J dropped 2; count of bases not matched to a gene: 10. Germline V gene sequence: CDR1 SGHVS, CDR2 FNYEAQ. This CDR3 contains 18 residues. The CDR3 DNA is TGTGCCAGCAGCCCCAAACTAGCGGGGGAAACTAACACCGGGGAGCTGTTTTTT. Amino acid sequence: CASSPKLAGETNTGELFF.

The V gene is TRBV19, the J gene TRBJ1-5, with 7 bases lining up with TRBD1. The CDR3 extends over 15 amino acids. Germline loops: CDR1 LNHDA, CDR2 SQIVND (reference sequence). With 3 bases clipped from V and 1 base from J, the junction kept 3 bases outside the gene matches. CDR3 residues: CASSIRGQSNQPQHF. The CDR3, as DNA: TGTGCCAGTAGTATTCGGGGACAGAGCAATCAGCCCCAGCATTTT.

Here the CDR3 reads CASSPRQADSGANVLTF. Here the CDR3 DNA reads TGTGCCAGCAGCCCCCGACAGGCCGACTCTGGGGCCAACGTCCTGACTTTC. This chain connects TRBV9 to TRBJ2-6; a possible D gene is TRBD1 (6 bases). The V gene's germline CDR1 is SGDLS and CDR2 YYNGEE. The CDR3 runs to 17 residues. V was pared by 4 bases and J by 0 bases, with 14 bases between.

The chain couples TRBV18 to TRBJ2-3; 10 bases align to TRBD1. Germline trimming cut 3 bases from V and 3 bases from J; bases unmatched to any gene: 9. CDR3 size: 17 residues. CDR1 and CDR2 from the germline V gene are KGHSH and LQKENI. The CDR3 DNA reads as TGTGCCAGCTCACCCTTTCGAGGACAGGGGGTTACAGATACGCAGTATTTT. Its protein product is CASSPFRGQGVTDTQYF.

This clonotype was counted only a few times. V usage is TRBV20-1 and J usage is TRBJ2-3; no clear D. This CDR3 is built from 16 residues. The V and J ends lost 3 bases and 0 bases respectively, with 16 bases between them. Per the germline V gene, CDR1 is DFQATT and CDR2 is SNEGSKA (reference sequence). The CDR3 region is CSASRWIGSSTDTQYF. CDR3 DNA sequence: TGCAGTGCTAGTAGGTGGATAGGTTCTAGCACAGATACGCAGTATTTT.

The V gene is TRBV5-1, the J gene TRBJ2-7, with a weak D call TRBD1 (6 bases). Deletions cut 6 bases from V and 2 bases from J, with 12 bases between. The CDR3 runs 13 residues. Germline V gene lookup returns CDR1 SGHRS and CDR2 YFSETQ. Written as DNA, the CDR3 is TGCGCCAGCAAGATACAGGGAACCTACGAGCAGTACTTC. Amino acid sequence: CASKIQGTYEQYF. Looking up the rest from reference TRBV5-1 and TRBJ2-7 gives the full variable domain: KAGVTQTPRYLIKTRGQQVTLSCSPISGHRSVSWYQQTPGQGLQFLFEYFSETQRNKGNFPGRFSGRQFSNSRSEMNVSTLELGDSALYLCASKIQGTYEQYFGPGTRLTVT.

The J gene is TRBJ2-1, the V gene TRBV7-6, with 12 bases lining up with TRBD2. The CDR3 loop spans 18 amino acids. Germline V CDR1 and CDR2: SGHVS, FNYEAQ. V lost 3 bases and J lost 7; bases outside the gene matches: 13. CDR3 region: CASSFLAGGGSLGNEQFF. CDR3 nucleotides: TGTGCCAGCAGCTTTCTAGCGGGGGGGGGTTCTTTGGGGAATGAGCAGTTCTTC.

This clonotype was detected a few times. The DNA of the CDR3 is TGCAGTGCTAGAGCCGGGGATGGCTACACCTTC. The encoded protein is CSARAGDGYTF. The chain carries TRBV20-1 and TRBJ1-2; no clear D gene. Germline V gene data show CDR1 as DFQATT and CDR2 as SNEGSKA (reference sequence). The CDR3 length is 11 residues. V gave up 1 base and J gave up 6 bases, with 6 bases separating them.

V is TRBV30 and J is TRBJ2-1; D might be TRBD1 or TRBD2, each matching 5 bases. The ends were cut back, 5 bases at V and 7 bases at J, with 15 bases in the middle. CDR1 is GTSNPN, CDR2 SVGIG, per germline (reference sequence). CDR3 length: 13 residues. CDR3 nucleotides: TGTGCCTGGGCCACACAGGCGGGTAATGAGCAGTTCTTC. Its protein is CAWATQAGNEQFF. Drawing the rest from reference TRBV30 and TRBJ2-1, the complete variable domain is SQTIHQWPATLVQPVGSPLSLECTVEGTSNPNLYWYRQAAGRGLQLLFYSVGIGQISSEVPQNLSASRPQDRQFILSSKKLLLSDSGFYLCAWATQAGNEQFFGPGTRLTVL.

In this sample, this clonotype turned up many times. This chain joins TRBV7-3 and TRBJ2-7, with D unresolved. The CDR3 is 15 residues long. CDR1 and CDR2 from the germline V gene are SGHTA and FQGTGA. Trimming removed 1 base at V and 3 bases at J, with 13 bases between. The DNA for the CDR3 is TGTGCCAGCAGCTTAAACCCAGCCCACTACTACGAGCAGTACTTC. It encodes CASSLNPAHYYEQYF. Supplemented by reference TRBV7-3 and TRBJ2-7, the full variable domain reads GAGVSQTPSNKVTEKGKYVELRCDPISGHTALYWYRQSLGQGPEFLIYFQGTGAADDSGLPNDRFFAVRPEGSVSTLKIQRTERGDSAVYLCASSLNPAHYYEQYFGPGTRLTVT.

This clonotype occurred a few times. J is TRBJ1-2 and V is TRBV3-1, with a possible D match to TRBD1 (5 bases). Deletions cut 4 bases from V and 5 bases from J, with 14 bases between. The CDR3 sequence is 14 residues long. Germline V gene lookup returns CDR1 LGHDT and CDR2 YNNKEL (reference sequence). Here the CDR3 DNA reads TGTGCCAGCAGCCTTCCCCACAGGAGTTATGGCTACACCTTC. Encoded protein: CASSLPHRSYGYTF.

This clonotype was found a few times. The rearrangement joins TRBV29-1 to TRBJ2-3, with 12 positions matching TRBD2. There are 14 residues in the CDR3. Trimming took 5 bases from V and 7 from J; bases not matched to a gene: 7. The V gene's germline CDR1 is SQVTM and CDR2 ANQGSEA. The CDR3 DNA reads TGCAGCGTTCGACTAGCGGGGGACTCCCATACGCAGTATTTT. This codes for CSVRLAGDSHTQYF.

The chain joins TRBV19 to TRBJ1-5; D uncertain. CDR3 length: 15 residues. Trimming left V 2 bases short and J 7 bases short, with 15 bases between. Germline assignment: CDR1 LNHDA and CDR2 SQIVND (reference sequence). Written as DNA, the CDR3 is TGTGCCAGTAGTATACGTGCAAGTCCAGGCCAGCCCCAGCATTTT. It is translated as CASSIRASPGQPQHF.